These T cell receptor beta chains were read from a single sample in a study of T-cell memory formation after mild COVID-19. Each CDR3 protein gets one entry after TCRdb re-called the 5' RACE reads with MiXCR. The sample holds about 350,000 distinct CDR3 sequences, roughly an eighth seen once. Sample: PBMCs or a T cell subset sorted from them (not recorded which). These receptors all stem from a man aged 18 to 29 who had mild COVID-19 (a few samples of this study predate the infection). Cell type and time point are not known. Each CDR3 is given with its conserved first and last residue. A D gene is named only where the DNA matches it firmly. Some rows have no size entry. The others give once, few or many, or a class for an expanded clone.

15,TRBJ2-5,-,-,TRBV6-5,CASSYVAASWQTQYF,TGTGCCAGCAGTTACGTGGCGGCTAGCTGGCAGACCCAGTACTTC
13,TRBJ2-5,-,-,TRBV6-2/TRBV6-3,CASSSGGWETQYF,TGTGCCAGCAGCTCCGGGGGCTGGGAGACCCAGTACTTC
16,TRBJ2-4,-,few,TRBV19,CASRGLGGRGRDIQYF,TGTGCCAGTAGAGGTCTCGGGGGCCGGGGCCGAGACATTCAGTACTTC
15,TRBJ1-1,TRBD1,many,TRBV20-1,CSATPYNRGNTEAFF,TGCAGTGCTACACCTTATAACAGGGGGAACACTGAAGCTTTCTTT
15,TRBJ1-5,TRBD1,-,TRBV6-2/TRBV6-3,CASSTRGPSNQPQHF,TGTGCCAGCAGCACGAGGGGGCCTAGCAATCAGCCCCAGCATTTT
16,TRBJ2-1,-,many,TRBV9,CASSVEPWLSGNEQFF,TGTGCCAGCAGCGTAGAGCCGTGGCTGAGTGGCAATGAGCAGTTCTTC
10,TRBJ2-3,-,few,TRBV29-1,CAGGTDTQYF,TGCGCAGGGGGCACAGATACGCAGTATTTT
13,TRBJ1-2,-,-,TRBV11-2,CASSIRNHYGYTF,TGTGCCAGCAGCATACGCAACCACTATGGCTACACCTTC
12,TRBJ2-1,-,-,TRBV7-2,CASSLDTSSPVF,TGTGCCAGCAGCTTGGACACCTCTTCACCGGTCTTC
15,TRBJ1-4,-,-,TRBV4-1,CASSPSPGRNEKLFF,TGCGCCAGCAGCCCTTCACCCGGTAGGAATGAAAAACTGTTTTTT
16,TRBJ1-2,TRBD1,-,TRBV5-4,CASSWGTGGTFYGYTF,TGTGCCAGCAGCTGGGGGACAGGGGGCACCTTTTATGGCTACACCTTC
14,TRBJ1-5,-,-,TRBV10-3,CAISAGDSNQPQHF,TGTGCCATCAGTGCCGGGGATAGCAATCAGCCCCAGCATTTT
15,TRBJ1-6,-,-,TRBV28,CASRPGRIGNSPLHF,TGTGCCAGCAGGCCCGGTCGGATTGGGAATTCACCCCTCCACTTT
13,TRBJ2-5,-,-,TRBV5-1,CASSPPRAETQYF,TGCGCCAGCAGCCCGCCGAGGGCTGAGACCCAGTACTTC
15,TRBJ1-2,-,-,TRBV5-1,CASSLARGLDYGYTF,TGCGCCAGCAGCTTGGCCAGGGGTCTAGACTATGGCTACACCTTC
12,TRBJ1-2,-,few,TRBV5-1,CASSLSLLSYTF,TGCGCCAGCAGCTTGAGCCTACTAAGCTACACCTTC
16,TRBJ2-7,TRBD2,many,TRBV6-2/TRBV6-3,CASRRPGLASSYEQYF,TGTGCCAGCAGACGTCCGGGACTAGCGAGCTCCTACGAGCAGTACTTC
14,TRBJ2-3,-,few,TRBV5-6,CASSLVPATDTQYF,TGTGCCAGCAGCTTGGTTCCGGCCACAGATACGCAGTATTTT
12,TRBJ2-2,-,few,TRBV20-1,CSAQSDPAELFF,TGCAGTGCTCAATCCGACCCCGCGGAGCTGTTTTTT
14,TRBJ2-1,-,-,TRBV6-2/TRBV6-3,CASIETRSSVEQFF,TGTGCCAGCATTGAGACTAGGTCGTCGGTTGAGCAGTTCTTC
19,TRBJ1-4,-,-,TRBV4-1,CASSQIRGRGDATNEKLFF,TGCGCCAGCAGCCAAATTCGGGGGAGAGGGGATGCAACTAATGAAAAACTGTTTTTT
16,TRBJ2-5,-,-,TRBV14,CASSQPGIATGETQYF,TGTGCCAGCAGCCAGCCCGGGATCGCCACCGGGGAGACCCAGTACTTC
14,TRBJ2-3,-,-,TRBV6-5,CASSYSGATDTQYF,TGTGCCAGCAGTTACTCGGGAGCCACAGATACGCAGTATTTT
14,TRBJ1-2,-,-,TRBV5-1,CASSLDRPSYGYTF,TGCGCCAGCAGCTTGGACAGGCCCTCGTATGGCTACACCTTC
16,TRBJ1-6,-,few,TRBV6-5,CASSYSVGGMDSPLHF,TGTGCCAGCAGTTACTCGGTCGGGGGCATGGATTCACCCCTCCACTTT
16,TRBJ2-5,-,few,TRBV21-1,CASSKVPLWRQETQYF,TGTGCCAGCAGCAAAGTGCCCCTCTGGCGGCAAGAGACCCAGTACTTC
12,TRBJ2-5,-,few,TRBV5-1,CASSLAEGTQYF,TGCGCCAGCAGCTTGGCCGAAGGGACCCAGTACTTC
17,TRBJ2-1,-,many,TRBV20-1,CSAQETFSRTLNNEQFF,TGCAGTGCCCAGGAAACGTTTTCTCGGACATTGAACAATGAGCAGTTCTTC
13,TRBJ2-5,-,-,TRBV28,CASNFHARETQYF,TGTGCCAGCAACTTCCACGCCCGAGAGACCCAGTACTTC
15,TRBJ2-1,TRBD1,few,TRBV5-1,CASSLQGSSYNEQFF,TGCGCCAGCAGCTTACAGGGGAGCTCCTACAATGAGCAGTTCTTC
14,TRBJ1-6,-,few,TRBV6-2/TRBV6-3,CASSPHRDFSPLHF,TGTGCCAGCAGCCCACACAGGGATTTTTCACCCCTCCACTTT
16,TRBJ1-1,-,many,TRBV6-2/TRBV6-3,CASSYEGTGMNTEAFF,TGTGCCAGCAGTTACGAAGGGACTGGGATGAACACTGAAGCTTTCTTT
13,TRBJ1-1,-,-,TRBV2,CASSDPDETEAFF,TGTGCCAGCAGTGATCCGGACGAAACTGAAGCTTTCTTT
13,TRBJ2-1,-,-,TRBV6-5,CASSSLQGHEQFF,TGTGCCAGCAGTAGCCTCCAGGGCCATGAGCAGTTCTTC
15,TRBJ2-7,TRBD2,-,TRBV27,CASSSRTSGVSEQYF,TGTGCCAGCAGTTCCCGGACTAGCGGGGTTAGCGAGCAGTACTTC
15,TRBJ2-2,-,-,TRBV19,CASSQGFANTGELFF,TGTGCCAGTAGCCAGGGCTTCGCGAACACCGGGGAGCTGTTTTTT
15,TRBJ2-3,-,-,TRBV11-3,CASSLGHQSTDTQYF,TGTGCCAGCAGCTTGGGCCACCAAAGCACAGATACGCAGTATTTT
15,TRBJ2-5,-,-,TRBV28,CASSFGLGDQGTQYF,TGTGCCAGCAGTTTCGGGTTAGGGGATCAGGGGACCCAGTACTTC